The sequence of this TCR beta chain was determined in a study of read filtering for tumor transcriptome and immune sequencing. Molecular barcoded adaptors covering alpha/delta and beta/gamma chains were used on around 400 ng RNA. MiXCR, run by TCRdb on the reads, gives a single entry per CDR3 protein. The table has more than 30,000 distinct CDR3 sequences, 12% to 15% seen once. This clonotype was seen many times. Its specificity is unknown. V was clipped by 8 bases and J by 1 base, with 11 bases between them. Germline loops: CDR1 MNHEY, CDR2 SMNVEV (reference sequence). The CDR3 totals 13 residues. Study conclusions and caveats: Dropping single-read clonotypes raised IR-seq and RNA-seq shared-clonotype correlation.

The clonotype was recovered from a donor older than 35 with multiple myeloma. This rearrangement joins TRBV27 to TRBJ1-1; TRBD1 might be the D (6 bases). The sequenced sample was a population of CD138-negative cells sorted from bone marrow. The CDR3 is CASGYRENTEAFF. CDR3 in DNA: TGTGCCAGCGGCTACAGGGAGAACACTGAAGCTTTCTTT.